This T cell receptor beta chain appears in the sequencing data of a study of cytomegalovirus exposure and HLA in healthy donors. Donors had nominal health at sampling but likely had unrecorded immune exposures. This clone has a handful of counts. PCR primers comprised 60 Vbeta and 13 Jbeta primers. Under the authors' procedure: Later, about 80 million unique TCR beta chains were counted in an analysis, and roughly 10 million of them were shared. The data were produced by immunoSEQ multiplex PCR, yet TCRdb's version contains in-frame clones alone and is incomplete. V, J and clone size are those of that table, while D and trimming were read from the DNA. Of roughly 70,000 clones listed, 70% to 75% were seen once; the top ten hold about an eighth. This CDR3 contains 12 residues. Germline CDR1 MNHNY, CDR2 SVGAGI (reference sequence). The V and J ends lost 7 bases and 6 bases respectively, with 12 bases between them.

The sequenced material came from PBMCs. This clonotype was sampled from a human donor in good health. The chain uses TRBV6-6 and TRBJ1-1; D is unclear. This CDR3 reads CASKRAEPEAFF. The DNA of the CDR3 is TGTGCCAGCAAGAGGGCTGAACCTGAAGCTTTCTTT.